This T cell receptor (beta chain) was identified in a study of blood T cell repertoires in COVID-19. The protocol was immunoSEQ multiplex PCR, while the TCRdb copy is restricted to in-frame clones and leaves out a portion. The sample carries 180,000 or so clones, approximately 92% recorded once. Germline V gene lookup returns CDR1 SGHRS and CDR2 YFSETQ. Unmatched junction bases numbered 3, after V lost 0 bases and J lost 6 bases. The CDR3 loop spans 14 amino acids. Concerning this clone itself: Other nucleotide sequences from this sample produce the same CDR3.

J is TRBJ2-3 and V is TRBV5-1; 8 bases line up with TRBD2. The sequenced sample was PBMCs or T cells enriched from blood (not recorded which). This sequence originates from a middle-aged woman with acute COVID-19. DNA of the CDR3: TGCGCCAGCAGCTTGGCGGGGGGGACGGATACGCAGTATTTT. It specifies CASSLAGGTDTQYF.